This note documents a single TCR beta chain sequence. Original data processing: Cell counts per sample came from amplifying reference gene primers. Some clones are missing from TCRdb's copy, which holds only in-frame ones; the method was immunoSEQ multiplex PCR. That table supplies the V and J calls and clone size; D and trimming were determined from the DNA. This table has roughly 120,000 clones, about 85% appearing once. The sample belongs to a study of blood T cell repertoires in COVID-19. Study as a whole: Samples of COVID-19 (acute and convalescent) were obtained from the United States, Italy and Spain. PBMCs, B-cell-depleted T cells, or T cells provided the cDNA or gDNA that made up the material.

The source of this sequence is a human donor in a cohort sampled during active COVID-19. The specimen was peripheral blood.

The CDR3 sequence is CASSLGQKTYEQYF. The CDR3 DNA sequence: TGTGCCAGCAGCTTGGGCCAGAAGACCTACGAGCAGTACTTC. The V and J genes are TRBV5-4 and TRBJ2-7; no firm D call. The CDR3 runs to 14 residues. V was shortened by 0 bases and J by 2 bases, with 9 bases between the two germline ends. Germline V lookup: CDR1 SGHNT, CDR2 YYREEE (reference sequence).